This T cell receptor beta chain was sequenced for a study of T cell repertoires in cytomegalovirus infection. Study-level information: Indications came from public TCR beta signatures; they pointed to CMV infection and to a matching HLA type.

General study results and limits: Within the response measured ex vivo, HLA-C-restricted CMV-specific TCR beta clonotypes were dominant. Carriers of CMV plus the relevant HLA were identified by cumulative public TCR beta family frequency.

This clonotype was seen repeatedly, ten times or more. Its antigen is currently unknown. The CDR3 has 15 amino acids. The ends were cut back, 5 bases at V and 0 bases at J, with 14 bases in the middle. Germline assignment: CDR1 SEHNR and CDR2 FQNEAQ (reference sequence). TCRdb called the reads again in MiXCR, with one record for every CDR3 protein. The data show roughly 7,600 distinct CDR3 sequences, with approximately 49% seen just once and over 60% held by the top ten. The sequence was obtained from a human donor in good health (CMV status not recorded). Some clones in this sample may be carry-over from other donors' samples. The V and J genes are TRBV7-9 and TRBJ2-7; possibly TRBD1 for D (6 bases). The specimen was PBMCs, sequenced either directly or after in vitro stimulation (not recorded which). CDR3 bases: TGTGCCAGCAGCCCAGAACAGGGTTACTCCTACGAGCAGTACTTC. Its protein product is CASSPEQGYSYEQYF.